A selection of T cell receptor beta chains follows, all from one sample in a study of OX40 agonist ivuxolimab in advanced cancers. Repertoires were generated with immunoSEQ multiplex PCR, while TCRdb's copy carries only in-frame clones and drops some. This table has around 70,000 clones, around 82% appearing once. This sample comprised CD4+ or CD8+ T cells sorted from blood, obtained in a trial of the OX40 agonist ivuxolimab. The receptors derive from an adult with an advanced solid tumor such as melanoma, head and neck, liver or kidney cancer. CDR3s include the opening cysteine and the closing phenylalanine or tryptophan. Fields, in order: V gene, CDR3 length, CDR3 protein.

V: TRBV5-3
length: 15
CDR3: CARRQHHQEAETQYF

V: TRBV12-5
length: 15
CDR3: CASGSNSRGPTEAFF

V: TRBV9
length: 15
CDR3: CASSAGTGGFGEQYF

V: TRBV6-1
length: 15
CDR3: CASRRDTLNSYEQYF

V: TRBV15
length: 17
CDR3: CATSRERLAGAENEQFF

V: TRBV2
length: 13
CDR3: CAGSQGENQPQHF

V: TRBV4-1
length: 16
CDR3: CASSQDLGQPNEKLFF

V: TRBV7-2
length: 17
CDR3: CASSLAPWDRGNTEAFF

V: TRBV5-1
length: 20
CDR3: CASSSRGSSGGYSGANVLTF

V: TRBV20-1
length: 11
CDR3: CSAGSDYEQYF

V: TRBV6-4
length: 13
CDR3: CASSDSAGDTQYF